Sequencing of this T cell receptor (beta chain) was carried out in a study of blood T cell repertoires in COVID-19. Whole-study context: The United States, Italy and Spain provided the acute and convalescent COVID-19 samples.

The authors' processing: Using reference gene primer amplification, nucleated cell counts were estimated. The protocol was immunoSEQ multiplex PCR, while the TCRdb copy is restricted to in-frame clones and leaves out a portion. The DNA gave D and trimming, while V, J and clone size come from that table. Of over 200,000 clones listed, 70% to 85% were seen once; the top ten hold approximately 15%. This CDR3 has 13 amino acids. Germline CDR1 SGHRS, CDR2 YFSETQ. V was trimmed by 4 bases and J by 9 bases, leaving 11 bases between them. Each participant's cohort was designated according to participant-reported clinical history. Two negative PCRs, clearance, or symptom resolution were required of recovered Cohort 3 donors.

The genes are TRBV5-1 and TRBJ1-6, with no clear D. The sequence was obtained from a man aged 40-49 years who had recovered from COVID-19. What was sequenced was PBMCs or T cells enriched from blood (not recorded which). The CDR3 coding sequence is TGCGCCAGCAGCCCGGAGGAGGGTTCACCCCTCCACTTT. Translating gives CASSPEEGSPLHF. The complete variable domain, with remaining parts taken from reference TRBV5-1 and TRBJ1-6, reads KAGVTQTPRYLIKTRGQQVTLSCSPISGHRSVSWYQQTPGQGLQFLFEYFSETQRNKGNFPGRFSGRQFSNSRSEMNVSTLELGDSALYLCASSPEEGSPLHFGNGTRLTVT.